This is a list of T cell receptor beta chains from one sample in a study of shared clonotypes between healthy human individuals. Profiled with immunoSEQ multiplex PCR; TCRdb holds only in-frame clones, not every one. The sample has about 1.1 million clones; 75% to 85% are singletons. The material sequenced was memory CD4+ T cells from PBMCs. These receptors were obtained from a man aged 18 to 29 in good health. Some clones in this sample may be carry-over from other donors' samples. CDR3s include the opening cysteine and the closing phenylalanine or tryptophan. The D gene is left open where the match is weak. The size field is filled for only some rows; it gives once, few, many or a size class.

v_gene	d_gene	j_gene	abundance	CDR3nt	CDR3aa
TRBV28	-	TRBJ1-2	-	TGTGCCAGCAGTCTGGACTCATATGGCTACACCTTC	CASSLDSYGYTF
TRBV6-1	-	TRBJ2-1	once	TGTGCCAGCAGTGCCGTCGTCCCACCCAATGAGCAGTTCTTC	CASSAVVPPNEQFF
TRBV6-5	-	TRBJ1-6	few	TGTGCCAGCAGTTACGGGGTGGACAGCTACGTCCACTTT	CASSYGVDSYVHF
TRBV6-1	-	TRBJ2-5	-	TGTGCCAGCAGTGTCTCGGACGGTAGGCAAGAGACCCAGTACTTC	CASSVSDGRQETQYF
TRBV7-3	-	TRBJ2-6	few	TGTGCCAGCAGCTCCCCAGGAGGGGCCAACGTCCTGACTTTC	CASSSPGGANVLTF
TRBV5-1	-	TRBJ2-6	-	TGCGCCAGCAGCTTGGCCAGTTCCGGAGCTGGGGCCAACGTCCTGACTTTC	CASSLASSGAGANVLTF
TRBV11-2	TRBD2	TRBJ2-3	-	TGTGCCAGCAGCTTACGCGGACTAGCGGGCCAAACAGATACGCAGTATTTT	CASSLRGLAGQTDTQYF
TRBV10-3	TRBD1	TRBJ1-5	-	TGTGCCAGCAGTTCCGAACGGACAGGAGGCAATCAGCCCCAGCATTTT	CASSSERTGGNQPQHF
TRBV19	-	TRBJ2-3	many	TGTGCAACCGAAGGAGAGGCTAGTACGCAGTATTTT	CATEGEASTQYF
TRBV15	-	TRBJ1-5	-	TGTGCCACCAGCAGAGAGGGGGCCAGTCAGCCCCAGCATTTT	CATSREGASQPQHF
TRBV6-5	-	TRBJ2-3	-	TGTGCCAGCAGTTACAGGGGCTTAGGCACAGATACGCAGTATTTT	CASSYRGLGTDTQYF
TRBV6-1	-	TRBJ1-2	-	TGTGCCAGCAGTGAATTGTCATTCTATGGCTACACCTTC	CASSELSFYGYTF
TRBV7-9	-	TRBJ2-3	-	TGTGCCAGCAGCTTAGGACAGGTCCCTACCACAGATACGCAGTATTTT	CASSLGQVPTTDTQYF
TRBV28	TRBD1	TRBJ2-5	once	TGTGCCAGCAGTCTACCACAGGGGGCCCAAGAGACCCAGTACTTC	CASSLPQGAQETQYF
TRBV28	TRBD1	TRBJ1-5	once	TGTGCCAGCAGTTCACCAGACAGGGGCGGCAATCAGCCCCAGCATTTT	CASSSPDRGGNQPQHF
TRBV5-6	TRBD1	TRBJ2-3	once	TGTGCCAGCAGCTTGGCTGGTACAGGGGCGGCAGATACGCAGTATTTT	CASSLAGTGAADTQYF
TRBV18	-	TRBJ2-5	-	TGTGCCAGCTCACCGGCGCGAGGGGAGACCCAGTACTTC	CASSPARGETQYF
TRBV11-2	TRBD2	TRBJ2-1	-	TGTGCCAGCAGCCCTAGACTAGCGGGGTACAATGAGCAGTTCTTC	CASSPRLAGYNEQFF
TRBV29-1	-	TRBJ2-3	-	TGCAGCGTTGGATGGGGAGATACGCAGTATTTT	CSVGWGDTQYF
TRBV12-5	-	TRBJ1-2	-	TGTGCTAGTGGTTTGGTACTGGCAGCCACTAACTATGGCTACACCTTC	CASGLVLAATNYGYTF
TRBV18	-	TRBJ1-2	-	TGTGCCAGCTCACCGCTCTGGGGGGCGGAAGGCTACACCTTC	CASSPLWGAEGYTF
TRBV10-3	TRBD1	TRBJ2-7	-	TGTGCCATCAGTGATCCGACAGGACAGGGGTTCTACGAGCAGTACTTC	CAISDPTGQGFYEQYF
TRBV5-1	-	TRBJ2-2	-	TGCGCCAGCAGCCGATACGCCAGGGGAAACACCGGGGAGCTGTTTTTT	CASSRYARGNTGELFF
TRBV2	TRBD1	TRBJ1-2	-	TGTGCCAGCAGCCCACAGGGGTATGGCCACACCTTC	CASSPQGYGHTF
TRBV2	TRBD2	TRBJ2-2	-	TGTGCCAGCAGTGAAATAGCGGGAGTAACCGGGGAGCTGTTTTTT	CASSEIAGVTGELFF
TRBV5-4	-	TRBJ2-7	once	TGTGCCAGCAGCTTGTTCGTGGGACTGGGCGAGCAGTACTTC	CASSLFVGLGEQYF
TRBV15	-	TRBJ1-1	-	TGTGCCACCAGCAGAGATGGGGGCTGGCAGAACACTGAAGCTTTCTTT	CATSRDGGWQNTEAFF
TRBV18	-	TRBJ2-3	few	TGTGCCAGCTCACCAGGCCTAGCTGCAGATACGCAGTATTTT	CASSPGLAADTQYF
TRBV28	-	TRBJ2-7	-	TGTGCCAGCAGTTTTTTGTCCCAGGGTTCCTACGAGCAGTACTTC	CASSFLSQGSYEQYF
TRBV5-6	-	TRBJ1-3	few	TGTGCCAGCAGCTTGGGGACCGTCGGGGGAAACACCATATATTTT	CASSLGTVGGNTIYF
TRBV29-1	-	TRBJ1-4	-	TGCAGCGTTGTGGGGGGTACCTCCAAAAAACTGTTTTTT	CSVVGGTSKKLFF
TRBV6-1	-	TRBJ2-7	-	TGTGCCAGCAGTGAAGGGGTACGACAGACCTTATCCTACGAGCAGTACTTC	CASSEGVRQTLSYEQYF
TRBV7-3	-	TRBJ2-7	-	TGTGCCAGCAGCTTCGGTCCCGGTAATGCCTACGAGCAGTACTTC	CASSFGPGNAYEQYF
TRBV11-2	TRBD1	TRBJ1-4	-	TGTGCCAGCAGCCTAACAGGGGGCTGGGAAAAACTGTTTTTT	CASSLTGGWEKLFF
TRBV9	TRBD2	TRBJ2-1	once	TGTGCCAGCAGCGTAGCCCCAGCGGGAGTTAACAATGAGCAGTTCTTC	CASSVAPAGVNNEQFF
TRBV30	-	TRBJ1-1	-	TGTGCCTGGAGGGGGGACTTTTTGAACACTGAAGCTTTCTTT	CAWRGDFLNTEAFF
TRBV19	-	TRBJ1-5	-	TGTGCCAGTTCGGGGGTAGGGGGCAATCAGCCCCAGCATTTT	CASSGVGGNQPQHF
TRBV5-5	TRBD1	TRBJ1-2	once	TGTGCCAGCAGCCGGGACAGAACTAACTATGGCTACACCTTC	CASSRDRTNYGYTF
TRBV11-2	-	TRBJ1-4	-	TGTGCCAGCAGCCTAAAAGGGACACTTAATGAAAAACTGTTTTTT	CASSLKGTLNEKLFF
TRBV27	TRBD1	TRBJ1-6	-	TGTGCCAGCAGTGCGGACAGGGGAGCTGATTCACCCCTCCACTTT	CASSADRGADSPLHF
TRBV15	TRBD2	TRBJ2-1	-	TGTGCCACCAGCAGAGAGGGACTAGCGGGAGGTGAGCAGTTCTTC	CATSREGLAGGEQFF
TRBV18	TRBD1	TRBJ2-7	-	TGTGCCAGCTCTGGGACAGCCTCCTACGAGCAGTACTTC	CASSGTASYEQYF
TRBV2	TRBD1	TRBJ2-2	-	TGTGCCAGCAGGCCCCCGGGACAGGGGCACGGGGAGCTGTTTTTT	CASRPPGQGHGELFF
TRBV6-1	-	TRBJ2-3	-	TGTGCCAGCAGTGAAGCCTGGGTTCCGGATACGCAGTATTTT	CASSEAWVPDTQYF
TRBV2	TRBD1	TRBJ2-1	few	TGTGCCAGCAACAGGGGTTCCTACAATGAGCAGTTCTTC	CASNRGSYNEQFF
TRBV5-1	-	TRBJ2-1	few	TGCGCCAGCAGCTTAAGGGGTGCCGCGAGCTCCTACAATGAGCAGTTCTTC	CASSLRGAASSYNEQFF
TRBV5-3	-	TRBJ2-3	many	TGTGCCAGAAGCAAGACCGGGACTGGTTCGGATACGCAGTATTTT	CARSKTGTGSDTQYF
TRBV7-9	-	TRBJ1-1	few	TGTGCCAGCAGCTTACAGTTTGGTGCTTTCTTT	CASSLQFGAFF
TRBV5-1	-	TRBJ1-5	-	TGCGCCAGCAGCTTGGGTCGAGATCAGCCCCAGCATTTT	CASSLGRDQPQHF